The T cell receptor (beta chain) under discussion was sequenced for a study of Graves' ophthalmopathy and Graves' hyperthyroidism. The V gene's germline CDR1 is SGHVS and CDR2 FQNEAQ. There are 15 residues in the CDR3. J was trimmed by 1 base and V by 5 bases; bases with no gene match: 8. As the template, RNA transcripts were used to amplify TCR beta CDR3 regions. Amplification began with first-round RT-PCR using HTBI primers, then second-round multiplex PCR was performed. From the multiplex PCR reads, TCRdb called clonotypes with MiXCR, one entry per CDR3 protein. Of approximately 1.2 million distinct CDR3 sequences detected, less than 45% appear once; the ten largest clones hold 8.5% to 14%. This clonotype was detected many times.

The receptor's source is an adult man with Graves' hyperthyroidism. The source material was peripheral blood or thyroid tissue (not recorded which). The V gene is TRBV7-8, the J gene TRBJ2-7; 7 positions match TRBD1. CDR3 amino acids: CASSPRTGPSYEQYF. The CDR3 nucleotides are TGTGCCAGCAGCCCGAGGACAGGACCATCCTACGAGCAGTACTTC.